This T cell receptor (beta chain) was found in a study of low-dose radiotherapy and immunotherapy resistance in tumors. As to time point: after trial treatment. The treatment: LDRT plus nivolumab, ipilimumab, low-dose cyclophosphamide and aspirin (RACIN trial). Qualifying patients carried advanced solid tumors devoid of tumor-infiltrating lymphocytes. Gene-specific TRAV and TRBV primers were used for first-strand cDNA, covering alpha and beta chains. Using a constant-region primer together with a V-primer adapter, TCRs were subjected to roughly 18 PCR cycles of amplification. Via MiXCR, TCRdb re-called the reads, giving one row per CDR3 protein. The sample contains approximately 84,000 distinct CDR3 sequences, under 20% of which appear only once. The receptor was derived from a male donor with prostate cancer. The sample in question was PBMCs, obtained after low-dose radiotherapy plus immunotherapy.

The CDR3 bases are TGTGCCAGCAGCACTCGGACAGGGTTAACCTACGAGCAGTACTTC. Amino acids: CASSTRTGLTYEQYF. V gene TRBV5-5 combines with J gene TRBJ2-7; 8 positions match TRBD1. This CDR3 has 15 amino acids. V lost 4 bases, J lost 2 bases, and 8 bases stayed unmatched. Germline V gene sequence: CDR1 SGHKS, CDR2 YYEKEE (reference sequence).